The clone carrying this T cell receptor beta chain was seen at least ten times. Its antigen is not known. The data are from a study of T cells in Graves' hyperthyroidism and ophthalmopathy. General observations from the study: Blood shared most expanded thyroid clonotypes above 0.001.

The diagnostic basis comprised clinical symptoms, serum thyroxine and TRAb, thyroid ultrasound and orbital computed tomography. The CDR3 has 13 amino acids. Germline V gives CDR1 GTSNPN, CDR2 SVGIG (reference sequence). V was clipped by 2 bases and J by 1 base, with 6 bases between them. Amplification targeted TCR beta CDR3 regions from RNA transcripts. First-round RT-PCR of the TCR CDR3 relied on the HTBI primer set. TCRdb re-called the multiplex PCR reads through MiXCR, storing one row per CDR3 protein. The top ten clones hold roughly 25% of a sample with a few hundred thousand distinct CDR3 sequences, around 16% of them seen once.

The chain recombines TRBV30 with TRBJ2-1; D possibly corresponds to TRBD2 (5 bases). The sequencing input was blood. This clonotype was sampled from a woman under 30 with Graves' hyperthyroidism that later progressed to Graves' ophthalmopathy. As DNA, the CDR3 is TGTGCCTGGAGTACTAGGTCCTACAATGAGCAGTTCTTC. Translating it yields CAWSTRSYNEQFF.